This TCR beta chain emerged from a study of control samples from healthy donors and cancer patients. Only in-frame clones appear in the TCRdb table, and some are missing; sequencing was by immunoSEQ multiplex PCR. The sample lists some 410,000 clones; approximately 90% were seen once. This clone was found once. The CDR3 totals 15 residues. CDR1 and CDR2 from the germline V gene are MDHEN and SYDVKM. V lost 3 bases, J lost 3 bases, and 15 bases lay in between. Sequenced: PBMCs. The TCR originated in a man aged 35-49 years with head and neck cancer. The chain combines TRBV28 with TRBJ2-7; D remains unclear. DNA of the CDR3: TGTGCCAGCAGTTTCCGGCAAACAAACTTCTACGAGCAGTACTTC. Encoded protein: CASSFRQTNFYEQYF.